The present T cell receptor beta chain was sequenced within a study of blood T cell repertoires in COVID-19. Data came from immunoSEQ multiplex PCR; TCRdb stores just in-frame clones and leaves some out. This sample has about 370,000 clones; approximately 91% occur once, and the top ten carry just over 0.85%. Participants were aged about 18 to 100 years from roughly 26 US areas. This CDR3 is built from 13 residues. Germline V lookup: CDR1 MGHDK, CDR2 SYGVNS. The V end was cut by 10 bases, the J end by 3 bases, with 16 bases between. Sequenced: PBMCs or T cells enriched from blood (not recorded which). The chain joins TRBV25-1 to TRBJ2-7; tentative D call: TRBD1 (5 bases). This sequence was found in a woman aged 40 to 50 who had been exposed to COVID-19. The CDR3 here is CATSRWGLYEQYF. The CDR3, as DNA: TGTGCCACCAGCAGATGGGGCCTCTACGAGCAGTACTTC.